Below, 27 T cell receptor beta chains from the same sample are listed, as sequenced in a study of beta chain features in type 1 diabetes. Study-level findings and limits: Shortening that was moderate but significant affected the TCRB CDR3s of Type 1 diabetes patients in all four CD4+ subsets.

All of the isolated RNA was reverse transcribed, so expressed TCRB transcripts were sequenced. The method was immunoSEQ multiplex PCR; TCRdb's version includes in-frame clones alone and lacks a portion of them. The sample yields 310,000 or so clones, over 7% seen once. Their specific antigens are unknown. The sequenced sample was central memory CD4+ T cells from blood. The receptors here all came from a man aged 25-45 years with type 1 diabetes.

Note on this clone: Additional DNA sequences in this sample encode the identical CDR3. This chain connects TRBV7-2 to TRBJ2-3; D is unresolved. The V end lost 1 base, the J end lost 0 bases, and 8 bases lay between the germline ends. CDR1 and CDR2 from the germline V gene are SGHTA and FQGNSA. The CDR3 totals 15 residues. The CDR3 is CASSLDYLSTDTQYF. The CDR3 bases are TGTGCCAGCAGCTTAGACTACTTAAGCACAGATACGCAGTATTTT.

This sequence joins TRBV7-9 and TRBJ1-4, with TRBD1 identical over 10 bases. The CDR3 has 16 amino acids. Per germline, CDR1 SEHNR and CDR2 FQNEAQ (reference sequence). V shed 4 bases and J 5 bases; nucleotides not matched to a gene: 7. Written as DNA, the CDR3 is TGTGCCAGCAGCTCGGGACAGGGGCCGAGAAATGAAAAACTGTTTTTT. It codes for CASSSGQGPRNEKLFF.

Concerning this clone: At the DNA level, this CDR3 is encoded by other sequences in the same sample as well. V usage is TRBV7-2 and J usage is TRBJ2-3; the D call may be TRBD1 or TRBD2 (5 bases each). This CDR3 comprises 14 residues. The V end was cut by 5 bases, the J end by 1 base, with 10 bases between. Per germline, CDR1 SGHTA and CDR2 FQGNSA. This CDR3 reads CASSLGTGTDTQYF. In DNA form, the CDR3 reads TGTGCCAGCAGCCTCGGGACCGGCACAGATACGCAGTATTTT.

In this sample, this clone turned up many times. V usage is TRBV19 and J usage is TRBJ2-7, with D perhaps TRBD1 (5 bases). V gave up 7 bases and J gave up 0 bases, with 7 bases separating them. This CDR3 spans 12 amino acids. Germline V gene lookup returns CDR1 LNHDA and CDR2 SQIVND (reference sequence). Written as DNA, the CDR3 is TGTGCCAGTAACAGGAGCTCCTACGAGCAGTACTTC. The encoded protein is CASNRSSYEQYF.

Concerning this clone: The identical CDR3 is also encoded by other nucleotide sequences in the sample. V usage is TRBV5-1 and J usage is TRBJ2-1; 11 positions agree with TRBD2. The ends lost 0 bases at V and 6 bases at J; junction bases unmatched: 2. Germline assignment: CDR1 SGHRS and CDR2 YFSETQ. The CDR3 covers 15 residues. The CDR3 here is CASSLVAGGLNEQFF. CDR3 nucleotides: TGCGCCAGCAGCTTGGTAGCGGGGGGGCTCAATGAGCAGTTCTTC. Supplemented by reference TRBV5-1 and TRBJ2-1, the full variable domain reads KAGVTQTPRYLIKTRGQQVTLSCSPISGHRSVSWYQQTPGQGLQFLFEYFSETQRNKGNFPGRFSGRQFSNSRSEMNVSTLELGDSALYLCASSLVAGGLNEQFFGPGTRLTVL.

This clone was picked up a small number of times. The gene calls are TRBV7-9 and TRBJ2-7; TRBD1 agrees at 7 bases. This CDR3 is built from 13 residues. CDR1 is SEHNR, CDR2 FQNEAQ, per germline (reference sequence). J lost 6 bases, V lost 5 bases, and 7 bases had no gene match. CDR3 DNA sequence: TGTGCCAGCAGCACCGAACAGGGGAGCGAGCAGTACTTC. Its protein product is CASSTEQGSEQYF.

This clone was counted a few times. V usage is TRBV27 and J usage is TRBJ1-5; D gene unclear. The CDR3 length is 12 residues. Germline CDR1 reads MNHEY; CDR2 reads SMNVEV (reference sequence). Trimming left V 5 bases short and J 3 bases short, with 5 bases between. The CDR3 loop is CASSPINQPQHF. The CDR3, as DNA: TGTGCCAGCAGTCCTATCAATCAGCCCCAGCATTTT.

The chain has TRBV6-5 and TRBJ2-1, with TRBD1 as a possible D gene (6 bases). Germline V lookup: CDR1 MNHEY, CDR2 SVGAGI. The ends were cut back, 2 bases at V and 6 bases at J, with 8 bases in the middle. The CDR3 totals 13 residues. CDR3: CASSYGQLNEQFF. CDR3 DNA sequence: TGTGCCAGCAGTTACGGACAGCTCAATGAGCAGTTCTTC.

This clone was recorded at least ten times. The CDR3, as DNA: TGTGCCAGCTCACCACCGGGGGGCGGTGGAAACACCATATATTTT. The encoded protein is CASSPPGGGGNTIYF. The V gene is TRBV18, the J gene TRBJ1-3, with a weak D call TRBD1 (6 bases). CDR3 length equals 15 residues. Germline CDR1 reads KGHSH; CDR2 reads LQKENI. Trimming took off 0 bases at V and 3 bases at J, with 9 bases between the two ends.

This clone was picked up a small number of times. The rearrangement uses TRBV11-2 and TRBJ1-2; 8 positions agree with TRBD1. The CDR3 covers 14 residues. Losses at the gene ends were 3 bases for V and 8 bases for J; bases not matched to a gene: 8. Germline V gene lookup returns CDR1 SGHAT and CDR2 FQNNGV. CDR3 sequence reads: CASSFGTGTTGYTF. CDR3 DNA sequence: TGTGCCAGCAGCTTTGGGACAGGAACTACAGGCTACACCTTC.

This clone was found a few times. This chain uses TRBV30 with TRBJ2-1, with TRBD2 identical over 9 bases. CDR1 is GTSNPN, CDR2 SVGIG, per germline (reference sequence). The junction had 10 bases not matched to a gene; V was cut back by 2 bases and J by 5 bases. The CDR3 loop spans 16 amino acids. CDR3 sequence: CAWSPGLAGTHNEQFF. The CDR3 DNA follows: TGTGCCTGGAGTCCCGGGCTAGCGGGGACCCACAATGAGCAGTTCTTC. The whole variable domain, remainder taken from reference TRBV30 and TRBJ2-1, is SQTIHQWPATLVQPVGSPLSLECTVEGTSNPNLYWYRQAAGRGLQLLFYSVGIGQISSEVPQNLSASRPQDRQFILSSKKLLLSDSGFYLCAWSPGLAGTHNEQFFGPGTRLTVL.

The V and J genes are TRBV29-1 and TRBJ1-1; D is ambiguous. V lost 6 bases to trimming and J lost 3 bases, with 20 bases between them. This CDR3 comprises 15 residues. Germline V gene lookup returns CDR1 SQVTM and CDR2 ANQGSEA. The CDR3: CSVGRTEWAYTEAFF. CDR3 in DNA: TGCAGCGTAGGGCGCACGGAATGGGCGTACACTGAAGCTTTCTTT. Drawing the rest from reference TRBV29-1 and TRBJ1-1, the complete variable domain is SAVISQKPSRDICQRGTSLTIQCQVDSQVTMMFWYRQQPGQSLTLIATANQGSEATYESGFVIDKFPISRPNLTFSTLTVSNMSPEDSSIYLCSVGRTEWAYTEAFFGQGTRLTVV.

This clone has more than one count but fewer than ten. V usage is TRBV28 and J usage is TRBJ1-2; no firm D call. Germline assignment: CDR1 MDHEN and CDR2 SYDVKM. Trimming removed 2 bases from V and 7 bases from J, with 5 bases in between. This CDR3 is 11 amino acids long. The chain's CDR3 is CASSLDVGYTF. The CDR3 DNA sequence: TGTGCCAGCAGTTTAGACGTTGGCTACACCTTC.

This clone was detected a few times. The CDR3 sequence is CASSLGWREKRDTQYF. CDR3 coding DNA: TGTGCCAGCAGCTTAGGGTGGCGGGAAAAGAGAGATACGCAGTATTTT. The chain couples TRBV11-2 to TRBJ2-3, with D possibly matching TRBD2 (6 bases). The CDR3 covers 16 residues. V was clipped by 1 base and J by 5 bases, with 16 bases between them. Germline V gives CDR1 SGHAT, CDR2 FQNNGV.

This clone was detected only a few times. This chain connects TRBV10-3 to TRBJ2-7; tentative D call: TRBD2 (6 bases). V was trimmed by 7 bases and J by 7 bases, leaving 11 bases between them. Looked up from germline, CDR1 is ENHRY and CDR2 is SYGVKD. This CDR3 spans 11 amino acids. The CDR3, as DNA: TGTGCCATCACCGAGGGAGGTGAGCAGTACTTC. Its protein is CAITEGGEQYF.

Only a few counts were recorded for this clone. The chain uses TRBV2 and TRBJ1-1, with D maybe TRBD1 (5 bases). Germline lookup yields CDR1 SNHLY and CDR2 FYNNEI. The germline V and J ends were trimmed by 0 bases and 6 bases, with 14 bases remaining between them. The CDR3 is 15 residues long. The CDR3 DNA reads TGTGCCAGCAGTGAAGCGGCCAGGGCTGGGGCTGAAGCTTTCTTT. This sequence encodes CASSEAARAGAEAFF.

A few counts support this clone. V and J are TRBV27 and TRBJ2-5; no reliable D call. Trimming took 3 bases from V and 1 from J, leaving 6 bases between them. The CDR3 spans 13 residues. Germline V gene lookup returns CDR1 MNHEY and CDR2 SMNVEV (reference sequence). The CDR3 nucleotides read TGTGCCAGCAGTTTTAGGACCCAAGAGACCCAGTACTTC. This translates into CASSFRTQETQYF.

This clone was recorded a few times. The chain links TRBV28 to TRBJ2-1; D gene unclear. CDR3 size: 17 residues. The germline V gene has CDR1 MDHEN and CDR2 SYDVKM. V gave up 2 bases and J gave up 0 bases, with 14 bases separating them. DNA of the CDR3: TGTGCCAGCAGTTTAGGCTGGGCCCCGGGCTCCTACAATGAGCAGTTCTTC. Translation gives CASSLGWAPGSYNEQFF.

The J gene is TRBJ2-7, the V gene TRBV11-2; possible D gene TRBD2, 6 bases. V was cut by 5 bases and J by 5 bases, with 19 bases left in between. The CDR3 length is 15 residues. Germline loops: CDR1 SGHAT, CDR2 FQNNGV. The CDR3 bases are TGTGCCAGCAGCCCCCTCGCCGGGAGAGGGCACGAGCAGTACTTC. Protein product: CASSPLAGRGHEQYF.

This clone was recorded a few times. The V and J genes are TRBV7-2 and TRBJ2-2; the D gene is possibly TRBD1 (5 bases). The V and J ends lost 5 bases and 2 bases respectively, with 12 bases between them. Germline-derived CDR1 and CDR2 are SGHTA and FQGNSA. The CDR3 contains 15 residues. The DNA of the CDR3 is TGTGCCAGCAGCCGACAGAGCCTTAACACCGGGGAGCTGTTTTTT. Amino acids: CASSRQSLNTGELFF.

This chain links TRBV14 with TRBJ2-5; the D gene could be TRBD1 or TRBD2 (5 bases each). V dropped 4 bases and J dropped 2 bases, with 14 bases sitting between them. The length of the CDR3 is 15 residues. Germline V CDR1 and CDR2: SGHDN, FVKESK. This CDR3 is CASSRGIHPQETQYF. CDR3 in DNA: TGTGCCAGCAGCCGGGGGATCCACCCTCAAGAGACCCAGTACTTC.

This chain joins TRBV2 and TRBJ1-6; TRBD1 agrees at 7 bases. The ends lost 4 bases at V and 11 bases at J; junction bases unmatched: 5. The CDR3 totals 13 residues. Germline V lookup: CDR1 SNHLY, CDR2 FYNNEI. In nucleotides, the CDR3 is TGTGCCAGCAGTGGAGGACAGGAACCACCCCTCCACTTT. It is translated as CASSGGQEPPLHF.

This clone was seen more than once but under ten times. The genes are TRBV30 and TRBJ1-1; D is undetermined. This CDR3 has 12 amino acids. V was shortened by 4 bases and J by 5 bases, with 11 bases between the two germline ends. Per germline, CDR1 GTSNPN and CDR2 SVGIG (reference sequence). CDR3 loop: CAWNPGRTEAFF. CDR3 in DNA: TGTGCCTGGAACCCCGGGCGTACTGAAGCTTTCTTT. Filled out from reference TRBV30 and TRBJ1-1, the complete variable domain reads SQTIHQWPATLVQPVGSPLSLECTVEGTSNPNLYWYRQAAGRGLQLLFYSVGIGQISSEVPQNLSASRPQDRQFILSSKKLLLSDSGFYLCAWNPGRTEAFFGQGTRLTVV.

The gene calls are TRBV7-2 and TRBJ2-4, with D possibly being TRBD2 (5 bases). The CDR3 has 16 residues. Deletions cut 1 base from V and 0 bases from J, with 10 bases between. Germline V CDR1 and CDR2: SGHTA, FQGNSA. The CDR3 loop is CASSLVRAEAKNIQYF. The CDR3 bases are TGTGCCAGCAGCTTAGTGAGGGCGGAAGCCAAAAACATTCAGTACTTC. Drawing the rest from reference TRBV7-2 and TRBJ2-4, the complete variable domain is GAGVSQSPSNKVTEKGKDVELRCDPISGHTALYWYRQSLGQGLEFLIYFQGNSAPDKSGLPSDRFSAERTGGSVSTLTIQRTQQEDSAVYLCASSLVRAEAKNIQYFGAGTRLSVL.

The chain uses TRBV6-1 and TRBJ2-2, with a weak D call TRBD1 (5 bases). The CDR3 runs to 15 residues. V was pared by 7 bases and J by 4 bases, with 16 bases between. Germline V gene data show CDR1 as MNHNS and CDR2 as SASEGT. CDR3 sequence (DNA): TGTGCCAGCACCACTCAGGGCTCGGGCACCGGGGAGCTGTTTTTT. Translating it yields CASTTQGSGTGELFF.

A word on this clone: Within the sample, other DNA sequences also encode this same CDR3. The chain is built from TRBV11-2 and TRBJ2-5; maybe TRBD1 (5 bases). Germline lookup yields CDR1 SGHAT and CDR2 FQNNGV. Trimming stripped 4 bases from V and 5 bases from J, with 5 bases between. The CDR3 loop spans 11 amino acids. As DNA, the CDR3 is TGTGCCAGCAGCTCAGGGGAGACCCAGTACTTC. Its protein is CASSSGETQYF.

This clone was counted at least ten times. V is TRBV2 and J is TRBJ2-3; 8 bases agree with TRBD1. Per the germline V gene, CDR1 is SNHLY and CDR2 is FYNNEI. V trimming: 5 bases; J trimming: 3 bases; junction bases outside the gene matches: 7. CDR3 length: 15 residues. CDR3 sequence reads: CASSREQGETDTQYF. The CDR3 region has the DNA TGTGCCAGCAGTCGGGAACAGGGGGAAACAGATACGCAGTATTTT.